The T cell receptor beta chain under discussion was sequenced for a study of T cell responses to AZD1222 COVID-19 vaccine (dated by TCRdb to the early 2020s). About the full investigation: TCR sequencing covered 230 or so trial participants: 200 to 220 given two doses of AZD1222 and approximately 26 given two doses of MenACWY control vaccine. Trial participants were enrolled by age into 18-55, 56-69 and 70-plus year subgroups, with roughly 160, 29 and 62 TCR-sequenced participants respectively.

Regarding this clone: The antigen this receptor binds is unknown. The input lacks base qualities; no much larger clone sits a single base away.

The CDR3 regions of human TCRbeta chains were subjected to immunosequencing. Per the authors' processing: TCRs in the repertoires were matched against a reference library of SARS-CoV-2-specific TCRs that had been generated with the MIRA antigen-specificity platform. Breadth was defined as the fraction of unique TCRs that were SARS-CoV-2-associated, and depth was defined as the fraction of total T cells that were SARS-CoV-2-associated. Each spike-specific TCR was assigned to its reactive spike region and to a CD4 or CD8 class using the MIRA data. Log10-transformed breadth and depth values were compared by one-way ANOVA with Sidak's multiple comparisons tests. TCRdb limited this immuneACCESS table to in-frame rearrangements with V and J called. A share of clones is missing; checked studies link under half to unresolved V genes, and the rest is unexplained. V and J calls and clone size are those listed in that table; D and trimming were worked out from the DNA. The sample yields some 90,000 clones; 91% were counted once. The biggest ten clones account for roughly 5.5% of the sample.

What the research found in general, with its limitations: Conclusions about previously exposed vaccinees were limited because only six AZD1222 recipients were SARS-CoV-2 seropositive at baseline. No day 14 peak-response samples were available, so repertoires were characterized only after the peak T cell response. Participants were mostly white British and included more females than males, and it was suggested by the authors that clonal diversity may have been underestimated. In the small 56-69-year group, the increase in depth fell short of significance, most likely because of low power. Nearly half of unique spike-specific TCRs reportedly recognized epitopes outside regions mutated in the B.1.351 and B.1.1.7 variants. A significant rise in spike-specific TCR breadth and depth was observed after two AZD1222 doses relative to day 0 and relative to MenACWY recipients. The vaccine-associated CD4 TCRs covered the entire spike protein, and the dominant responses fell in regions 160-218 and 743-854.

In light of the paper, this sample's time point label describes: baseline before first vaccination. This specimen's treatment or condition label, per the study, means: meningococcal conjugate vaccine given as trial control. Vaccinee samples came from UK trials COV001 and COV002, including a single-blind randomized controlled phase 2/3 trial of AZD1222 (ChAdOx1 nCoV-19) in healthy adults. For TCRbeta chain sequencing, PBMC samples were collected from trial participants at day 0 and at day 28 after the second dose. The germline V gene provides CDR1 MDHEN and CDR2 SYDVKM. Including the terminal cysteine and phenylalanine, the CDR3 comprises 14 residues. The CDR3 DNA has 42 bases and is translated from base 1. Relative to germline, V is missing 5 bases and J is missing 2 bases, with 4 bases of the junction outside any gene match.

This material consisted of peripheral blood, taken on day 0 of MenACWY control vaccination. This receptor was taken from an adult in good health. The V and J genes are TRBV28 and TRBJ1-2, and 8 junctional nucleotides match TRBD1. The CDR3 has the sequence CASSMGTGNYGYTF. DNA sequence: TGTGCCAGCAGTATGGGGACAGGAAACTATGGCTACACCTTC.